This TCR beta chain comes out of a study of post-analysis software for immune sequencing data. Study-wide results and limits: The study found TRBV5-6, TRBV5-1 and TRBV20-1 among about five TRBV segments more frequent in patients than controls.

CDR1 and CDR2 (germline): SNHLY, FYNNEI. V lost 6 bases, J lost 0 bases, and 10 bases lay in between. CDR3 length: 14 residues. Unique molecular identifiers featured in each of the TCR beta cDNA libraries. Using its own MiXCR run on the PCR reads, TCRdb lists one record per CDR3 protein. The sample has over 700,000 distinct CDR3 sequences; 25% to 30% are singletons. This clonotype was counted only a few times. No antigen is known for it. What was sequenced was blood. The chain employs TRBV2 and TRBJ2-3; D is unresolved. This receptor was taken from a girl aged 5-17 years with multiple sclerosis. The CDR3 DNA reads TGTGCCAGCAGAGACCCTCCCAGCACAGATACGCAGTATTTT. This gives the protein CASRDPPSTDTQYF.